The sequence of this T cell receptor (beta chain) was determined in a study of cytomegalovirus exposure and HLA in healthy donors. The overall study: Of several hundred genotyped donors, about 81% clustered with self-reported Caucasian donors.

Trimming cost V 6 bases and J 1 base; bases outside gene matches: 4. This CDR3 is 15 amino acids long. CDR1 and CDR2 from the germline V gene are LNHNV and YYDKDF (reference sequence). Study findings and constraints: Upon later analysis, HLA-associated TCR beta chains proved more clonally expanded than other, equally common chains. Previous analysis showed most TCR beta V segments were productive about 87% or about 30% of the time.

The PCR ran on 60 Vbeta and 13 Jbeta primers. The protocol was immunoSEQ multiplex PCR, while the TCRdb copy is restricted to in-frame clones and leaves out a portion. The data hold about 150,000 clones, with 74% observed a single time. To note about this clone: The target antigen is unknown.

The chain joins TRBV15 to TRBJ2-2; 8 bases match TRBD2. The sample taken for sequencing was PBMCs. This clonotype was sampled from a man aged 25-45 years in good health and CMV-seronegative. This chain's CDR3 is CATRGTSGNTGELFF. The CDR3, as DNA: TGTGCCACCAGGGGCACTAGCGGGAACACCGGGGAGCTGTTTTTT. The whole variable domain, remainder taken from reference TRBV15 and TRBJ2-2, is DAMVIQNPRYQVTQFGKPVTLSCSQTLNHNVMYWYQQKSSQAPKLLFHYYDKDFNNEADTPDNFQSRRPNTSFCFLDIRSPGLGDTAMYLCATRGTSGNTGELFFGEGSRLTVL.